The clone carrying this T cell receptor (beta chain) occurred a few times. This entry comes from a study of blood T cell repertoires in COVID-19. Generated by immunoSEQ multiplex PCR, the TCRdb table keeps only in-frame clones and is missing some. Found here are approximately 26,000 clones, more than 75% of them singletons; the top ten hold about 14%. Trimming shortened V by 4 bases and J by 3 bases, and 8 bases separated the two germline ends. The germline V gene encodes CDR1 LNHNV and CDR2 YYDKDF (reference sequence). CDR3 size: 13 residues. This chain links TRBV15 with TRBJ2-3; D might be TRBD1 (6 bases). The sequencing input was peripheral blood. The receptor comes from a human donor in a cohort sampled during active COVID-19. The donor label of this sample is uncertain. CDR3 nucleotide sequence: TGTGCCACCAGCACTGGACAGACAGATACGCAGTATTTT. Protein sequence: CATSTGQTDTQYF.